Shown below are 9 T cell receptor beta chains from a single sample sequenced in a study of T cell responses to AZD1222 COVID-19 vaccine. Using immunoSEQ multiplex PCR, the repertoire was profiled, and TCRdb retains in-frame clones only, with some absent. In the table there are around 110,000 clones, more than 75% of which are singletons. Material: peripheral blood, obtained on day 0 of AZD1222 vaccination. These receptors came from an adult in good health.

This chain uses TRBV18 with TRBJ1-1; maybe TRBD1 (5 bases). Trimming took 3 bases from V and 0 from J, leaving 20 bases between them. The CDR3 runs 18 residues. The germline V gene has CDR1 KGHSH and CDR2 LQKENI. Here the CDR3 reads CASSPATLAGRVNTEAFF. CDR3 DNA: TGTGCCAGCTCACCGGCGACCCTTGCGGGGCGCGTGAACACTGAAGCTTTCTTT. Full variable domain (missing parts from reference TRBV18 and TRBJ1-1): NAGVMQNPRHLVRRRGQEARLRCSPMKGHSHVYWYRQLPEEGLKFMVYLQKENIIDESGMPKERFSAEFPKEGPSILRIQQVVRGDSAAYFCASSPATLAGRVNTEAFFGQGTRLTVV.

V usage is TRBV30 and J usage is TRBJ1-1; no reliable D call. V was pared by 2 bases and J by 2 bases, with 6 bases between. Germline V gene sequence: CDR1 GTSNPN, CDR2 SVGIG (reference sequence). The CDR3 has 12 residues. The CDR3 reads CAWSTSNTEAFF. The CDR3 DNA reads TGTGCCTGGAGTACCTCAAACACTGAAGCTTTCTTT.

J is TRBJ1-6 and V is TRBV19; D uncertain. This CDR3 is built from 13 residues. CDR1 is LNHDA and CDR2 is SQIVND in the germline V gene (reference sequence). Deletions cut 5 bases from V and 10 bases from J, with 12 bases between. The CDR3 region is CASSDGLRSPLHF. CDR3 coding DNA: TGTGCCAGTAGTGATGGGCTTCGGTCACCCCTCCACTTT.

V usage is TRBV6-5 and J usage is TRBJ2-1; 11 bases match TRBD2. CDR1 and CDR2 (germline): MNHEY, SVGAGI. The length of the CDR3 is 15 residues. Germline trimming cut 4 bases from V and 7 bases from J; bases unmatched to any gene: 6. CDR3: CASSSTSGGRNEQFF. CDR3 DNA: TGTGCCAGCAGTTCAACTAGCGGGGGCCGGAATGAGCAGTTCTTC.

The chain joins TRBV15 to TRBJ2-7; tentative D call: TRBD2 (6 bases). The CDR3 runs 13 residues. Germline V gene data show CDR1 as LNHNV and CDR2 as YYDKDF (reference sequence). V lost 6 bases and J lost 5, with 14 bases in between. The CDR3 sequence: CATRGGGLDEQYF. For the CDR3, the DNA is TGTGCCACCAGGGGGGGAGGTCTCGACGAGCAGTACTTC.

J is TRBJ1-6 and V is TRBV6-5; D is possibly TRBD1 (6 bases). The V end was cut by 11 bases, the J end by 9 bases, with 17 bases between. The CDR3 length is 13 residues. Germline lookup yields CDR1 MNHEY and CDR2 SVGAGI. The CDR3 is CACASGQRSPLHF. DNA for the CDR3: TGTGCCTGCGCCTCGGGACAACGTTCACCCCTCCACTTT.

This rearrangement joins TRBV19 to TRBJ2-5; 8 positions agree with TRBD1. Trimming at V came to 3 bases and at J to 5 bases, leaving 2 bases not matched to a gene. This CDR3 contains 13 residues. The germline CDR1 and CDR2 sequences are LNHDA and SQIVND (reference sequence). CDR3 coding DNA: TGTGCCAGTAGTATGGACAGGGAGGAGACCCAGTACTTC. Its protein product is CASSMDREETQYF.

This chain joins TRBV7-8 and TRBJ1-5; possible D gene TRBD1, 5 bases. The V and J ends lost 5 bases and 4 bases respectively, with 12 bases between them. CDR1 SGHVS and CDR2 FQNEAQ come from the germline V gene. CDR3 size: 14 residues. CDR3 in DNA: TGTGCCAGCAGCCCCCAGGGTCCGAATCAGCCCCAGCATTTT. Translating gives CASSPQGPNQPQHF. Based on the CDR3 plus reference TRBV7-8 and TRBJ1-5, the full variable domain is GAGVSQSPRYKVAKRGQDVALRCDPISGHVSLFWYQQALGQGPEFLTYFQNEAQLDKSGLPSDRFFAERPEGSVSTLKIQRTQQEDSAVYLCASSPQGPNQPQHFGDGTRLSIL.

The V call is TRBV27, the J call TRBJ2-3, with D unclear. The CDR3 is 13 amino acids. V lost 6 bases, J lost 0 bases, and 7 bases lay in between. CDR1 and CDR2 (germline): MNHEY, SMNVEV (reference sequence). The CDR3 loop reads CASRAPSTDTQYF. In nucleotides, the CDR3 is TGTGCCAGCAGGGCGCCAAGCACAGATACGCAGTATTTT.